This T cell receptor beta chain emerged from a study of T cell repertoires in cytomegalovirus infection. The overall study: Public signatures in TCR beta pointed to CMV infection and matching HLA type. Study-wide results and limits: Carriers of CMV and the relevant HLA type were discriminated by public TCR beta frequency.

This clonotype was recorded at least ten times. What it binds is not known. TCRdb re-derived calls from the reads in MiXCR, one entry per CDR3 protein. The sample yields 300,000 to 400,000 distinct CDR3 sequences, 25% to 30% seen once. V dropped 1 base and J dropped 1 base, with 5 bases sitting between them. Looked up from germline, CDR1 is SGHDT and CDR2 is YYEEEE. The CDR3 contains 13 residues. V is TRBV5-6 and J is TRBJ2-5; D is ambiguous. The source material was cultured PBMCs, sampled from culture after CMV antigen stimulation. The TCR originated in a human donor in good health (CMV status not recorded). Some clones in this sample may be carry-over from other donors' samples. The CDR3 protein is CASSLPTQETQYF. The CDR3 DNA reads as TGTGCCAGCAGCTTGCCCACCCAAGAGACCCAGTACTTC.